Shown below are 17 T cell receptor beta chains from a single sample sequenced in a study of Graves' ophthalmopathy and Graves' hyperthyroidism. Researchers took RNA transcripts and amplified TCR beta CDR3 regions from them. HTBI primers served in a first-round RT-PCR, which a second-round multiplex PCR followed. Using its own MiXCR run on the multiplex PCR reads, TCRdb lists one record per CDR3 protein. The table lists around 400,000 distinct CDR3 sequences, roughly 21% of them singletons. The sequencing sample was made of peripheral blood. The receptor source for this set is a young woman with stable Graves' hyperthyroidism.

This clonotype appeared many times. The chain joins TRBV24-1 to TRBJ2-7, with D tentatively TRBD1 (6 bases). Germline V gene lookup returns CDR1 KGHDR and CDR2 SFDVKD. V lost 3 bases and J 4 bases, leaving 15 bases between the germline ends. This CDR3 has 15 amino acids. CDR3 residues: CATSDIGGPLYEQYF. In DNA, the CDR3 is TGTGCCACCAGTGATATAGGGGGACCCTTGTACGAGCAGTACTTC.

This clonotype showed up many times. This chain connects TRBV11-2 to TRBJ2-7; 11 positions agree with TRBD2. V lost 5 bases, J lost 4 bases, and 4 bases stayed unmatched. The CDR3 is 14 residues long. Per the germline V gene, CDR1 is SGHAT and CDR2 is FQNNGV. The CDR3 DNA sequence: TGTGCCAGCAGCACGACTAGCGGGACGTACGAGCAGTACTTC. Protein sequence: CASSTTSGTYEQYF.

This clonotype came up many times. The chain employs TRBV4-3 and TRBJ2-5; 9 bases are shared with TRBD1. Germline CDR1 is LGHNA and CDR2 is YSLEER. The V and J ends lost 0 bases and 5 bases, in that order; junction bases with no gene match: 4. The CDR3 runs to 15 residues. The CDR3 loop reads CASSQETGGVETQYF. The CDR3 DNA follows: TGCGCCAGCAGCCAAGAAACAGGGGGCGTGGAGACCCAGTACTTC.

The chain couples TRBV11-1 to TRBJ2-2; 7 bases are shared with TRBD2. The CDR3 totals 17 residues. The J segment lost 4 bases and the V segment lost 0 bases, leaving 8 bases of the junction unmatched. Germline CDR1 reads SGHAT; CDR2 reads FQDESV (reference sequence). The CDR3: CASSLARSGIGTGELFF. CDR3 coding DNA: TGTGCCAGCAGCTTAGCACGGAGCGGGATAGGCACCGGGGAGCTGTTTTTT. The full variable domain, with the rest looked up from reference TRBV11-1 and TRBJ2-2, is EAEVAQSPRYKITEKSQAVAFWCDPISGHATLYWYRQILGQGPELLVQFQDESVVDDSQLPKDRFSAERLKGVDSTLKIQPAELGDSAMYLCASSLARSGIGTGELFFGEGSRLTVL.

This clonotype has ten or more counts. This rearrangement joins TRBV12-3 or TRBV12-4 to TRBJ2-7; a weak D match, TRBD2 (6 bases). The CDR3 extends over 12 amino acids. Trimming removed 7 bases from V and 12 bases from J, with 19 bases in between. CDR3 amino acids: CASKEGPGSMYF. CDR3 coding DNA: TGTGCCAGCAAGGAGGGGCCCGGCTCTATGTACTTC.

This clonotype was recorded at least ten times. The chain uses TRBV12-5 and TRBJ2-5; 7 nucleotides match TRBD1. Per germline, CDR1 LGHNT and CDR2 FRNRAP. Trimming at V came to 5 bases and at J to 2 bases, leaving 2 bases not matched to a gene. The CDR3 runs 13 residues. The CDR3 sequence is CASGDRVQETQYF. CDR3 coding DNA: TGTGCTAGTGGTGACAGGGTTCAAGAGACCCAGTACTTC.

The rearrangement joins TRBV2 to TRBJ1-6; D not resolved. This CDR3 contains 14 residues. Germline CDR1 is SNHLY and CDR2 is FYNNEI. Between the trimmed V and J ends, which lost 3 bases and 7 bases, there was a span of 10 bases. CDR3 in DNA: TGTGCCAGCAGTGATAGCCTCCCAAATTCACCCCTCCACTTT. This codes for CASSDSLPNSPLHF.

On this clonotype: A read error may be the cause here, since a much bigger clone is one base away. The chain is built from TRBV5-4 and TRBJ2-7, with a weak D call TRBD1 (6 bases). Germline V gives CDR1 SGHNT, CDR2 YYREEE (reference sequence). The CDR3 has 14 residues. The CDR3 loop reads CACSLQGRTYEQYF. CDR3 DNA sequence: TGTGCCTGCAGCTTGCAGGGGAGAACCTACGAGCAGTACTTC.

The CDR3 loop reads CASSSGDREQETQYF. The CDR3 region has the DNA TGTGCCAGCAGCTCCGGGGACAGGGAACAAGAGACCCAGTACTTC. This chain joins TRBV9 and TRBJ2-5; 9 nucleotides match TRBD1. From germline, CDR1 is SGDLS and CDR2 YYNGEE. The V and J ends lost 4 bases and 2 bases, in that order; junction bases with no gene match: 6. There are 15 residues in the CDR3.

This clonotype was observed at least ten times. The J gene is TRBJ1-2, the V gene TRBV2; D not resolved. This CDR3 is 11 amino acids long. The germline V and J ends were trimmed by 8 bases and 8 bases, with 12 bases remaining between them. CDR1 is SNHLY, CDR2 FYNNEI, per germline. The CDR3 DNA follows: TGTGCCAGCCAGATGGGTGACGGCTACACCTTC. Translated, it gives CASQMGDGYTF.

This clonotype occurred many times. V is TRBV2 and J is TRBJ2-6; 9 bases fit TRBD1. Germline-derived CDR1 and CDR2 are SNHLY and FYNNEI. Germline trimming cut 6 bases from V and 0 bases from J; bases unmatched to any gene: 3. This CDR3 has 16 residues. The CDR3 loop is CASSGTGPSGANVLTF. CDR3 coding DNA: TGTGCCAGCAGCGGGACAGGGCCCTCTGGGGCCAACGTCCTGACTTTC.

This clonotype was found many times. The chain recombines TRBV6-5 with TRBJ2-5; D not resolved. Germline assignment: CDR1 MNHEY and CDR2 SVGAGI. Trimming removed 5 bases at V and 2 bases at J, with 9 bases between. The CDR3 consists of 13 residues. In DNA form, the CDR3 reads TGTGCCAGCAGTACGGTTTCACAAGAGACCCAGTACTTC. It specifies CASSTVSQETQYF.

This clonotype was detected only a few times. The V and J genes are TRBV25-1 and TRBJ1-1; possible D gene TRBD1, 5 bases. Germline V gene sequence: CDR1 MGHDK, CDR2 SYGVNS. The CDR3 runs 14 residues. V lost 5 bases and J 3 bases, leaving 13 bases between the germline ends. CDR3 region: CASSPYRGDTEAFF. CDR3 bases: TGTGCCAGCAGTCCCTATCGAGGGGACACTGAAGCTTTCTTT.

This clonotype was found a few times. One junction end does not reproduce the germline sequence, and a read error may be involved. The CDR3, as DNA: TGCAGTGCTAGAGATTACACGGAGAACACTGAAGCATTCTTT. It encodes CSARDYTENTEAFF. The genes are TRBV20-1 and TRBJ1-1; no clear D gene. The CDR3 sequence is 14 residues long. The germline gives CDR1 DFQATT, CDR2 SNEGSKA (reference sequence).

This clonotype showed up just a few times. V usage is TRBV4-3 and J usage is TRBJ2-7; 7 nucleotides agree with TRBD2. Trimming took 3 bases from V and 2 from J; bases not matched to a gene: 16. CDR1 is LGHNA, CDR2 YSLEER, per germline. The CDR3 runs 18 residues. The CDR3 protein is CASSQYIGMAGVPYEQYF. As DNA, the CDR3 is TGCGCCAGCAGCCAGTATATCGGAATGGCGGGAGTTCCCTACGAGCAGTACTTC.

This clonotype has a count of ten or more. The chain has TRBV5-1 and TRBJ1-1; D may be TRBD1 (6 bases). This CDR3 comprises 14 residues. CDR1 SGHRS and CDR2 YFSETQ come from the germline V gene. V was shortened by 4 bases and J by 1 base, with 11 bases between the two germline ends. CDR3 amino acids: CASSPGTQNTEAFF. The CDR3 DNA reads as TGCGCCAGCAGCCCCGGGACACAGAACACTGAAGCTTTCTTT.

This clonotype was observed at least ten times. The CDR3 region has the DNA TGTGCCAGTAGTACAACGGGGAACACTGAAGCTTTCTTT. It encodes CASSTTGNTEAFF. The chain carries TRBV19 and TRBJ1-1; D is unresolved. Germline CDR1 LNHDA, CDR2 SQIVND (reference sequence). The V end was cut by 4 bases, the J end by 1 base, with 7 bases between. This CDR3 has 13 amino acids.